This TCR beta chain was recovered during a study of vaccination and CD4 T cells after COVID-19. Overall study context: Cultures acting as controls obtained a CEFX pool, an HIV-1 Nef pool, or no peptide. Regarding the study as a whole: Researchers report that 304 of 307 vaccine-specific clones in convalescent patients proved spike mono-reactive.

As regards this clonotype: Its target is not known.

CDR1 is MNHEY and CDR2 is SVGEGT in the germline V gene. The V end lost 0 bases, the J end lost 3 bases, and 8 bases lay between the germline ends. This CDR3 has 15 residues. Cultured CD4+ T-cell DNA underwent Oncomine TCR Beta short-read sequencing. DNA came from CD4+ T cells after culture. TCRdb recomputed calls from the PCR reads with MiXCR, one row per CDR3 protein. The sample has around 19,000 distinct CDR3 sequences, under 45% seen once. Treatment here: approximately nine-day PBMC culture with coronavirus spike peptide pools or control peptides (ViraFEST assay). The sequence derives from a human donor who had recovered from COVID-19. V and J are TRBV6-2 or TRBV6-3 and TRBJ2-2; D is ambiguous. Sequenced material: CD4+ T cells from blood, cultured in vitro, taken before SARS-CoV-2 vaccination. CDR3 region: CASSYSSVYTGELFF. CDR3 nucleotide sequence: TGTGCCAGCAGTTACTCGTCAGTCTACACCGGGGAGCTGTTTTTT.